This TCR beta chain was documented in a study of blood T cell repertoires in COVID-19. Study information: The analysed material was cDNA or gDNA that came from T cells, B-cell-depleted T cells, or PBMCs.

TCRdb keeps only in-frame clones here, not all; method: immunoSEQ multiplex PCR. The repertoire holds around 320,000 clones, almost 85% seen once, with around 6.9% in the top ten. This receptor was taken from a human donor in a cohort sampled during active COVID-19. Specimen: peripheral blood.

CDR3 amino acids: CASSQPSGEAFF. DNA of the CDR3: TGTGCCAGCAGCCAACCGTCAGGGGAAGCTTTCTTT. V gene TRBV14 combines with J gene TRBJ1-1; D is perhaps TRBD1 (5 bases). Between the trimmed V and J ends, which lost 2 bases and 8 bases, there was a span of 9 bases. Germline V gene sequence: CDR1 SGHDN, CDR2 FVKESK. This CDR3 comprises 12 residues.